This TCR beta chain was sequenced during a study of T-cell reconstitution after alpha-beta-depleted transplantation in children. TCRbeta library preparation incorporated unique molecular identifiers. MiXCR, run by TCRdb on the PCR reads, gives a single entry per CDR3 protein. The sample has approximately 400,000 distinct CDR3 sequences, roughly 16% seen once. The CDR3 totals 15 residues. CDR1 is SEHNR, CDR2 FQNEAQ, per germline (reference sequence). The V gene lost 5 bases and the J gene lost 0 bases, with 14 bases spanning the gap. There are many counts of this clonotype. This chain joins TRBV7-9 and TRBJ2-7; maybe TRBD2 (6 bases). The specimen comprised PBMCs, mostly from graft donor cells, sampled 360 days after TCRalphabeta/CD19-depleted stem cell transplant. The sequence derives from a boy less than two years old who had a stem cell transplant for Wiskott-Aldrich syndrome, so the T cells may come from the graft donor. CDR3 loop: CASSLGVAASYEQYF. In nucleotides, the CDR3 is TGTGCCAGCAGCCTCGGGGTAGCGGCCTCCTACGAGCAGTACTTC.